What follows are 26 T cell receptor beta chains derived from one specimen sequenced in a study of blood T cell repertoires in COVID-19. Some clones are missing from TCRdb's copy, which holds only in-frame ones; the method was immunoSEQ multiplex PCR. Among approximately 300,000 clones listed, 85% to 95% were seen once. Sequenced material: PBMCs or T cells enriched from blood (not recorded which). Source of these receptors: a young woman who had been exposed to COVID-19.

The chain joins TRBV21-1 to TRBJ2-7; the table names TRBD1, a call not compared with the DNA. TRBV21-1 is annotated as a pseudogene. The CDR3 has 16 amino acids. The CDR3, as DNA: TGTGCCAGCAGCAAAGTCCGGACAGGACGATCCTACGAGCAGTACTTC. This translates into CASSKVRTGRSYEQYF.

The rearrangement links TRBV19 to TRBJ1-2, with 7 positions matching TRBD1. The germline CDR1 and CDR2 sequences are LNHDA and SQIVND (reference sequence). The CDR3 is 14 residues long. V lost 6 bases, J lost 5 bases, and 9 bases stayed unmatched. For the CDR3, the DNA is TGTGCCAGTAGACCGGGACAGTCCTTTTATGGCTACACCTTC. It translates to CASRPGQSFYGYTF.

The rearrangement joins TRBV5-1 to TRBJ1-2, with D hard to call. Trimming took off 5 bases at V and 6 bases at J, with 17 bases between the two ends. The CDR3 runs 14 residues. Germline loops: CDR1 SGHRS, CDR2 YFSETQ. The CDR3 nucleotides read TGCGCCAGCAGGATTGGGCCTCAAAAGGATGGCTACACCTTC. It encodes CASRIGPQKDGYTF.

V usage is TRBV14 and J usage is TRBJ2-1; 11 bases align to TRBD2. This CDR3 spans 17 amino acids. The junction had 8 bases not matched to a gene; V was cut back by 0 bases and J by 7 bases. Germline V gene data show CDR1 as SGHDN and CDR2 as FVKESK. CDR3 bases: TGTGCCAGCAGCCAAGATCGGGGGACTAGCGGCTTAAATGAGCAGTTCTTC. This codes for CASSQDRGTSGLNEQFF.

The V call is TRBV5-4, the J call TRBJ1-3, with D possibly matching TRBD1 (6 bases). Germline-derived CDR1 and CDR2 are SGHNT and YYREEE (reference sequence). The CDR3 length is 15 residues. The germline V and J ends were trimmed by 3 bases and 0 bases, with 10 bases remaining between them. The CDR3 spells CASSSGQNSGNTIYF. As DNA, the CDR3 is TGTGCCAGCAGCTCCGGACAGAACTCTGGAAACACCATATATTTT.

Comment on this clone: The same CDR3 also results from other DNA sequences found in this sample. This rearrangement joins TRBV12-3 or TRBV12-4 to TRBJ2-1; no clear D gene. The CDR3 totals 11 residues. V lost 3 bases and J 6 bases, leaving 3 bases between the germline ends. CDR3 amino acids: CASSFLNEQFF. The CDR3 nucleotides are TGTGCCAGCAGTTTCCTCAATGAGCAGTTCTTC.

The rearrangement joins TRBV12-1 to TRBJ1-4. TRBV12-1 is marked as a pseudogene. The CDR3 runs to 16 residues. In nucleotides, the CDR3 is TGTGCCAGCAGCTTTGGAGGCAGTACAACTAATGAAAAACTGTTTTTT. Translating it yields CASSFGGSTTNEKLFF.

Comment on this clone: Other DNA sequences in this sample translate to the same CDR3. V is TRBV5-1 and J is TRBJ2-1; unclear D gene. CDR3 size: 14 residues. V was clipped by 7 bases and J by 4 bases, with 15 bases between them. Germline assignment: CDR1 SGHRS and CDR2 YFSETQ. Here the CDR3 DNA reads TGCGCCAGCTCGTTAGGTGGAGAGTACAATGAGCAGTTCTTC. Translation: CASSLGGEYNEQFF.

This chain links TRBV7-9 with TRBJ1-5; TRBD1 might be the D (6 bases). Trimming took off 0 bases at V and 4 bases at J, with 13 bases between the two ends. This CDR3 contains 16 residues. From germline, CDR1 is SEHNR and CDR2 FQNEAQ (reference sequence). The CDR3 DNA is TGTGCCAGCAGCTTAGCAGGGGGAAAGGGTAATCAGCCCCAGCATTTT. This sequence encodes CASSLAGGKGNQPQHF.

This chain connects TRBV6-5 to TRBJ2-7; TRBD2 matches 7 bases. V shed 8 bases and J 3 bases; nucleotides not matched to a gene: 1. Germline CDR1 is MNHEY and CDR2 is SVGAGI. The CDR3 runs to 11 residues. The CDR3 DNA reads as TGTGCCAGCGGGGGGGACTACGAGCAGTACTTC. This gives the protein CASGGDYEQYF.

The gene calls are TRBV7-9 and TRBJ1-6, with D possibly matching TRBD1 (6 bases). The length of the CDR3 is 15 residues. Germline CDR1 reads SEHNR; CDR2 reads FQNEAQ (reference sequence). With 5 bases removed from V and 8 bases from J, the gap between germline ends came to 16 bases. The CDR3 coding sequence is TGTGCCAGCAGCCGCAACAGGGAAAGTGATTCACCCCTCCACTTT. Translating it yields CASSRNRESDSPLHF.

The chain joins TRBV5-1 to TRBJ2-2; a possible D gene is TRBD2 (5 bases). This CDR3 has 16 residues. CDR1 is SGHRS, CDR2 YFSETQ, per germline. Between the trimmed V and J ends, which lost 3 bases and 4 bases, there was a span of 16 bases. The chain's CDR3 is CASSSSLDFFTGELFF. The CDR3 DNA is TGCGCCAGCAGCTCCTCCCTGGACTTTTTCACCGGGGAGCTGTTTTTT.

The CDR3 spells CASSDPSEGTIYF. CDR3 in DNA: TGTGCCAGCAGTGATCCCTCTGAGGGCACCATATATTTT. The chain carries TRBV2 and TRBJ1-3; D is unresolved. This CDR3 comprises 13 residues. Trimming removed 3 bases from V and 9 bases from J, with 12 bases in between. Germline V lookup: CDR1 SNHLY, CDR2 FYNNEI.

The gene calls are TRBV28 and TRBJ2-5, with 8 bases identical to TRBD2. This CDR3 region has 15 residues. Germline trimming cut 7 bases from V and 2 bases from J; bases unmatched to any gene: 9. Germline V lookup: CDR1 MDHEN, CDR2 SYDVKM. DNA for the CDR3: TGTGCCAGCACCGTCGGGGGGGGTGAACAAGAGACCCAGTACTTC. Amino acids: CASTVGGGEQETQYF. Complete variable domain (other parts from reference TRBV28 and TRBJ2-5): DVKVTQSSRYLVKRTGEKVFLECVQDMDHENMFWYRQDPGLGLRLIYFSYDVKMKEKGDIPEGYSVSREKKERFSLILESASTNQTSMYLCASTVGGGEQETQYFGPGTRLLVL.

The chain recombines TRBV7-9 with TRBJ1-4; TRBD1 agrees at 10 bases. J gave up 7 bases and V 5 bases, and 7 bases lay outside the gene matches. The CDR3 runs 15 residues. From germline, CDR1 is SEHNR and CDR2 FQNEAQ (reference sequence). Here the CDR3 reads CASSPRDRGIEKLFF. For the CDR3, the DNA is TGTGCCAGCAGCCCAAGGGACAGGGGAATTGAAAAACTGTTTTTT.

The chain joins TRBV4-3 to TRBJ1-2, with D possibly TRBD1 on 6 matching bases. The CDR3 runs to 15 residues. Per the germline V gene, CDR1 is LGHNA and CDR2 is YSLEER. V was pared by 0 bases and J by 3 bases, with 11 bases between. Here the CDR3 reads CASSQDTHRDYGYTF. In DNA, the CDR3 is TGCGCCAGCAGCCAAGATACCCACAGGGACTATGGCTACACCTTC.

This chain uses TRBV21-1 with TRBJ2-3; TRBD2 was called by the table and not checked on the DNA. TRBV21-1 is recorded as a pseudogene. The CDR3 has 14 amino acids. CDR3 sequence (DNA): TGTGCCAGCAGAACCCACTCTAGCACAGATACGCAGTATTTT. This gives the protein CASRTHSSTDTQYF.

The V and J genes are TRBV29-1 and TRBJ2-2; D is perhaps TRBD2 (6 bases). Per germline, CDR1 SQVTM and CDR2 ANQGSEA. The CDR3 runs to 13 residues. Trimming stripped 4 bases from V and 8 bases from J, with 14 bases between. CDR3 amino acids: CSVGRRELGELFF. CDR3 in DNA: TGCAGCGTTGGCCGCCGGGAGCTGGGGGAGCTGTTTTTT.

The rearrangement links TRBV4-3 to TRBJ2-3; TRBD2 might be the D (5 bases). Per the germline V gene, CDR1 is LGHNA and CDR2 is YSLEER. Trimming took 1 base from V and 3 from J, leaving 17 bases between them. The CDR3 spans 17 residues. The CDR3 DNA reads as TGCGCCAGCAGCCAAGGCCTAGGGAGCCCACGGACAGATACGCAGTATTTT. Translating it yields CASSQGLGSPRTDTQYF.

This clone was detected only a few times. The chain carries TRBV6-5 and TRBJ1-1, with TRBD1 as a possible D gene (6 bases). The CDR3 sequence is 14 residues long. Trimming removed 0 bases from V and 1 base from J, with 6 bases in between. Germline V lookup: CDR1 MNHEY, CDR2 SVGAGI. CDR3 amino acids: CASSYSTGNTEAFF. The CDR3 DNA sequence: TGTGCCAGCAGTTACTCGACAGGGAACACTGAAGCTTTCTTT.

The V and J genes are TRBV9 and TRBJ2-2; D is perhaps TRBD1 (6 bases). CDR1 is SGDLS and CDR2 is YYNGEE in the germline V gene. This CDR3 contains 15 residues. Trimming cost V 0 bases and J 4 bases, with 10 bases left between them. CDR3 sequence: CASSVEAQGTGELFF. As DNA, the CDR3 is TGTGCCAGCAGCGTAGAAGCACAGGGCACCGGGGAGCTGTTTTTT.

The rearrangement uses TRBV11-1 and TRBJ1-2; D may be TRBD1 (6 bases). Between the trimmed V and J ends, which lost 5 bases and 4 bases, there was a span of 11 bases. CDR3 length: 13 amino acids. Germline assignment: CDR1 SGHAT and CDR2 FQDESV (reference sequence). The CDR3 bases are TGTGCCAGCAGCCCGGACAGTAGCTATGGCTACACCTTC. This gives the protein CASSPDSSYGYTF.

This clone was found a few times. This chain joins TRBV2 and TRBJ2-5, with D maybe TRBD1 (6 bases). The CDR3 is made up of 14 amino acids. CDR1 is SNHLY and CDR2 is FYNNEI in the germline V gene. V gave up 6 bases and J gave up 5 bases, with 16 bases separating them. The DNA of the CDR3 is TGTGCCAGCAGCGTACAGGGTAGGGGGGAGACCCAGTACTTC. It codes for CASSVQGRGETQYF.

CDR3 protein: CASSSEGDQPQHF. The DNA for the CDR3 is TGTGCCAGCAGCTCAGAAGGAGACCAGCCCCAGCATTTT. The chain couples TRBV7-9 to TRBJ1-5, with unresolved D. Germline values: CDR1 SEHNR, CDR2 FQNEAQ (reference sequence). The CDR3 is 13 amino acids. Between the trimmed V and J ends, which lost 4 bases and 7 bases, there was a span of 11 bases.

The chain couples TRBV4-1 to TRBJ2-1; the D gene is possibly TRBD1 (5 bases). CDR1 and CDR2 (germline): MGHRA, YSYEKL. The CDR3 length is 14 residues. V lost 4 bases and J lost 4, with 11 bases in between. This chain's CDR3 is CASSLSDRYNEQFF. The CDR3 DNA is TGCGCCAGCAGCCTCTCCGACAGATACAATGAGCAGTTCTTC.

The rearrangement uses TRBV5-1 and TRBJ2-5; D is possibly TRBD2 (6 bases). The germline V and J ends were trimmed by 4 bases and 2 bases, with 12 bases remaining between them. Germline assignment: CDR1 SGHRS and CDR2 YFSETQ. The CDR3 is made up of 14 amino acids. CDR3 DNA: TGCGCCAGCAGCATCTTCGGGACTCAAGAGACCCAGTACTTC. Encoded protein: CASSIFGTQETQYF.